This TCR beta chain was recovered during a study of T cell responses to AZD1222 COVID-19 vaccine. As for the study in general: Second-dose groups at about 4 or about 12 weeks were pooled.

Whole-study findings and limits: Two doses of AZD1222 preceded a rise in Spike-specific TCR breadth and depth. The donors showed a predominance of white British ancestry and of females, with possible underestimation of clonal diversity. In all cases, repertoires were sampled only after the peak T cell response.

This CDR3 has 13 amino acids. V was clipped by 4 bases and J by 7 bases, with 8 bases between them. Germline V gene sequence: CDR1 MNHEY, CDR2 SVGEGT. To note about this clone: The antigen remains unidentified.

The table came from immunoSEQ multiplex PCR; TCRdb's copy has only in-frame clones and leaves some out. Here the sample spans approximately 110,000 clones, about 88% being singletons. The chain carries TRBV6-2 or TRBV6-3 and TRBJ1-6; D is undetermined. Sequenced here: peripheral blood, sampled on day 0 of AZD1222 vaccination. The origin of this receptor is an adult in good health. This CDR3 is CASSLKWNSPLHF. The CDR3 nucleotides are TGTGCCAGCAGTTTAAAATGGAATTCACCCCTCCACTTT.